This paragraph covers one TCR beta chain sequence. With a J-beta primer mix and a sample-barcoded 5' primer, a second PCR ran roughly 6 to 11 cycles. A tag from a template-switch adaptor with 12 random nucleotides marked each cDNA molecule. Researchers report that each sample yielded at least 3 million CDR3-containing paired-end reads. TCRdb reprocessed the 5' RACE reads with MiXCR, giving one entry per CDR3 protein. The sample holds some 1.1 million distinct CDR3 sequences, 35% to 40% seen once. This specimen comes from a study of blood T cells in healthy people across ages. Trimming removed 5 bases at V and 4 bases at J, with 11 bases between. The CDR3 loop spans 13 amino acids.

Sequenced sample: blood. This TCR was sampled from a man younger than 35 in good health. The V call is TRBV12-3 or TRBV12-4, the J call TRBJ1-2; D uncertain. The CDR3 bases are TGTGCCAGCAGTCGTTCGACCCTCTATGGCTACACCTTC. Translated: CASSRSTLYGYTF.